The 21 T cell receptor beta chains below come from one sample, sequenced in a study of blood T cell repertoires in COVID-19. TCRdb's copy holds only in-frame clones and misses some; the assay was immunoSEQ multiplex PCR. Here the sample spans about 160,000 clones, more than 60% being singletons. Specimen: peripheral blood. These receptors originate from a man aged 55 to 70 with acute or convalescent COVID-19.

This chain connects TRBV6-6 to TRBJ2-1, with a tentative D call TRBD2 (5 bases). Trimming removed 6 bases at V and 5 bases at J, with 11 bases between. The germline gives CDR1 MNHNY, CDR2 SVGAGI (reference sequence). The CDR3 has 13 residues. Written as DNA, the CDR3 is TGTGCCAGCAGCAGCGGACGGGACAATGAGCAGTTCTTC. Amino acids: CASSSGRDNEQFF.

The chain uses TRBV30 and TRBJ2-7, with a weak D call TRBD2 (6 bases). The CDR3 has 14 residues. Germline-derived CDR1 and CDR2 are GTSNPN and SVGIG (reference sequence). V lost 0 bases to trimming and J lost 1 base, with 10 bases between them. The DNA for the CDR3 is TGTGCCTGGAGTGTAGGAGGGGATTCCTACGAGCAGTACTTC. It is translated as CAWSVGGDSYEQYF.

This clone has at least ten counts. The chain couples TRBV5-6 to TRBJ2-7; perhaps TRBD2 as D (6 bases). CDR3 length: 13 amino acids. Germline V gives CDR1 SGHDT, CDR2 YYEEEE. With 4 bases removed from V and 3 bases from J, the gap between germline ends came to 11 bases. CDR3 amino acids: CASSTGRLYEQYF. The CDR3 region has the DNA TGTGCCAGCAGCACCGGGAGACTCTACGAGCAGTACTTC.

V usage is TRBV4-1 and J usage is TRBJ2-5; 8 bases map to TRBD1. This CDR3 spans 15 amino acids. The V gene end was trimmed by 3 bases and the J gene end by 1 base; junction bases not matched to a gene: 4. CDR1 is MGHRA and CDR2 is YSYEKL in the germline V gene. CDR3 loop: CASSHSTGVQETQYF. CDR3 coding DNA: TGCGCCAGCAGCCACTCGACAGGGGTCCAAGAGACCCAGTACTTC.

The chain joins TRBV5-1 to TRBJ2-7; unclear D gene. The CDR3 loop spans 14 amino acids. Trimming took 4 bases from V and 3 from J, leaving 14 bases between them. The germline V gene encodes CDR1 SGHRS and CDR2 YFSETQ. CDR3: CASSLLASDYEQYF. Written as DNA, the CDR3 is TGCGCCAGCAGCCTGCTGGCCTCTGACTACGAGCAGTACTTC. The entire variable domain, with the rest obtained from reference TRBV5-1 and TRBJ2-7, is as follows: KAGVTQTPRYLIKTRGQQVTLSCSPISGHRSVSWYQQTPGQGLQFLFEYFSETQRNKGNFPGRFSGRQFSNSRSEMNVSTLELGDSALYLCASSLLASDYEQYFGPGTRLTVT.

The V call is TRBV29-1, the J call TRBJ2-2, with a weak D call TRBD1 (5 bases). Germline V CDR1 and CDR2: SQVTM, ANQGSEA. This CDR3 spans 14 amino acids. The V end was cut by 7 bases, the J end by 6 bases, with 18 bases between. The CDR3 DNA reads as TGCAGCGCCAAAAGGGGCGGTGCGCCCGGGGAGCTGTTTTTT. Translation gives CSAKRGGAPGELFF.

This clone has just one count. The chain links TRBV24-1 to TRBJ2-1; TRBD2 agrees at 7 bases. Germline-derived CDR1 and CDR2 are KGHDR and SFDVKD. This CDR3 comprises 15 residues. V shed 1 base, J shed 6 bases, and the junction held 5 bases outside the gene matches. This CDR3 reads CATSDLVTGGNEQFF. For the CDR3, the DNA is TGTGCCACCAGTGATTTAGTTACGGGGGGCAATGAGCAGTTCTTC.

This chain connects TRBV10-3 to TRBJ2-7; 10 positions agree with TRBD1. CDR1 and CDR2 from the germline V gene are ENHRY and SYGVKD. The CDR3 is 14 residues long. V trimming: 6 bases; J trimming: 6 bases; junction bases outside the gene matches: 8. CDR3 amino acids: CAISGTGELSEQYF. The CDR3 DNA reads as TGTGCCATCAGCGGGACAGGGGAATTAAGCGAGCAGTACTTC.

This chain uses TRBV5-1 with TRBJ1-4, with TRBD1 identical over 10 bases. The J segment lost 7 bases and the V segment lost 4 bases, leaving 7 bases of the junction unmatched. The V gene's germline CDR1 is SGHRS and CDR2 YFSETQ. The CDR3 is 15 residues long. In DNA form, the CDR3 reads TGCGCCAGCAGCGGCGGACAGGGGGAAGTTGAAAAACTGTTTTTT. Amino acids: CASSGGQGEVEKLFF.

V usage is TRBV7-9 and J usage is TRBJ2-7, with 8 bases that match TRBD1. CDR1 and CDR2 (germline): SEHNR, FQNEAQ (reference sequence). The CDR3 totals 16 residues. V trimming: 4 bases; J trimming: 0 bases; junction bases outside the gene matches: 8. This chain's CDR3 is CASSSRRTGSSYEQYF. CDR3 bases: TGTGCCAGCAGCTCCCGCCGGACAGGGAGCTCCTACGAGCAGTACTTC.

The chain uses TRBV5-8 and TRBJ2-1, with 10 bases fitting TRBD1. This CDR3 has 15 residues. The germline CDR1 and CDR2 sequences are SGHTS and YDEGEE. After removal of 2 bases from V and 6 bases from J, the junction contained 5 bases not matched to a gene. CDR3: CASSFRTGGSNEQFF. The CDR3 coding sequence is TGTGCCAGCAGCTTTAGGACAGGGGGGTCCAATGAGCAGTTCTTC.

This clone has only a few counts. The gene calls are TRBV5-1 and TRBJ1-6; unclear D gene. The CDR3 has 12 residues. Trimming cost V 4 bases and J 7 bases, with 6 bases left between them. Germline CDR1 SGHRS, CDR2 YFSETQ. CDR3 coding DNA: TGCGCCAGCAGCCGGTCGAATTCACCCCTCCACTTT. Amino acid sequence: CASSRSNSPLHF.

The chain carries TRBV4-3 and TRBJ1-5; D is perhaps TRBD1 (5 bases). V lost 0 bases and J 7 bases, leaving 13 bases between the germline ends. CDR3 size: 15 residues. CDR1 LGHNA and CDR2 YSLEER come from the germline V gene. CDR3 sequence (DNA): TGCGCCAGCAGCCAAGAATTGCAGGGTGGGCAGCCCCAGCATTTT. This gives the protein CASSQELQGGQPQHF.

The gene calls are TRBV2 and TRBJ1-5; the D is unclear. Trimming removed 2 bases at V and 4 bases at J, with 12 bases between. The CDR3 spans 15 residues. From germline, CDR1 is SNHLY and CDR2 FYNNEI. The CDR3 here is CASSEFLTPNQPQHF. For the CDR3, the DNA is TGTGCCAGCAGTGAATTTTTGACACCAAATCAGCCCCAGCATTTT.

This chain uses TRBV4-3 with TRBJ1-2; TRBD1 aligns across 10 bases. V lost 0 bases and J lost 4; bases outside the gene matches: 8. This CDR3 is built from 17 residues. CDR1 and CDR2 from the germline V gene are LGHNA and YSLEER. CDR3 sequence reads: CASSQDWGDRGGYGYTF. CDR3 coding DNA: TGCGCCAGCAGCCAAGATTGGGGGGACAGGGGAGGCTATGGCTACACCTTC.

The chain is built from TRBV2 and TRBJ2-3, with 9 bases identical to TRBD2. The germline V gene has CDR1 SNHLY and CDR2 FYNNEI. The CDR3 is 13 amino acids. After removal of 7 bases from V and 7 bases from J, the junction contained 6 bases not matched to a gene. In DNA, the CDR3 is TGTGCCAGCACTCTAGCGGGGCGAAATACGCAGTATTTT. Translation: CASTLAGRNTQYF.

The chain joins TRBV7-2 to TRBJ2-5; a weak D match, TRBD2 (7 bases). V was cut by 5 bases and J by 5 bases, with 15 bases left in between. Germline V lookup: CDR1 SGHTA, CDR2 FQGNSA. The CDR3 totals 14 residues. CDR3 sequence reads: CASSRGGQVETQYF. CDR3 DNA: TGTGCCAGCAGCAGGGGGGGGCAGGTTGAGACCCAGTACTTC.

This sequence joins TRBV21-1 and TRBJ1-3; the table assigns TRBD1, which was not confirmed against the DNA. TRBV21-1 represents a pseudogene. The CDR3 sequence is 15 residues long. The CDR3 DNA follows: TGTGCCAGCCTTTCGGGCCCCAGGGCCGGAAACACCATATATTTT. Amino acids: CASLSGPRAGNTIYF.

This rearrangement joins TRBV4-1 to TRBJ2-4; 7 bases line up with TRBD1. Germline V gene sequence: CDR1 MGHRA, CDR2 YSYEKL. The CDR3 length is 14 residues. The V gene end was trimmed by 5 bases and the J gene end by 7 bases; junction bases not matched to a gene: 8. CDR3 bases: TGCGCCAGCAGCGGCCGGGACAGAGGGAACATTCAGTACTTC. Its translation: CASSGRDRGNIQYF.

The rearrangement uses TRBV5-4 and TRBJ2-1; 7 bases align to TRBD2. This CDR3 has 13 residues. V was pared by 4 bases and J by 7 bases, with 5 bases of the junction left unmatched. Germline V gives CDR1 SGHNT, CDR2 YYREEE (reference sequence). CDR3 DNA: TGTGCCAGCAGCCCCATTAGCGGGAATGAGCAGTTCTTC. Residues: CASSPISGNEQFF.

This chain links TRBV30 with TRBJ2-7; weak D call: TRBD1 (5 bases). Trimming cost V 3 bases and J 1 base, with 10 bases left between them. This CDR3 contains 13 residues. Germline CDR1 reads GTSNPN; CDR2 reads SVGIG (reference sequence). The CDR3 spells CAWSPGQSYEQYF. CDR3 DNA sequence: TGTGCCTGGAGCCCAGGGCAGTCCTACGAGCAGTACTTC.